These 28 T cell receptor beta chains were all obtained from the same sample, sequenced in a study of shared clonotypes between healthy human individuals. Sequencing used immunoSEQ multiplex PCR; TCRdb keeps in-frame clones, though not all of them. Here the sample spans more than 900,000 clones, more than 75% being singletons. The material sequenced was memory CD4+ T cells from PBMCs. Subset indicated: CD45RA-negative fraction. These receptors were taken from a man aged 18-30 years in good health. Some clones in this sample may be carry-over from other donors' samples.

The rearrangement joins TRBV12-5 to TRBJ1-1, with a possible D match to TRBD1 (5 bases). Germline V CDR1 and CDR2: LGHNT, FRNRAP. V dropped 1 base and J dropped 4 bases, with 13 bases sitting between them. The CDR3 loop spans 15 amino acids. The CDR3 reads CASGLDVGGGTEAFF. The CDR3, as DNA: TGTGCTAGTGGTTTGGACGTTGGTGGGGGCACTGAAGCTTTCTTT.

The chain combines TRBV5-6 with TRBJ1-1; no firm D call. The V gene's germline CDR1 is SGHDT and CDR2 YYEEEE. V lost 4 bases and J lost 9, with 13 bases in between. CDR3 length: 12 residues. The CDR3 reads CASSLGFTQAFF. As DNA, the CDR3 is TGTGCCAGCAGCCTCGGCTTTACCCAAGCTTTCTTT.

This clone was seen more than once but under ten times. The chain joins TRBV5-4 to TRBJ2-2; unclear D gene. V lost 0 bases to trimming and J lost 6 bases, with 15 bases between them. This CDR3 has 16 residues. Germline V lookup: CDR1 SGHNT, CDR2 YYREEE (reference sequence). CDR3 coding DNA: TGTGCCAGCAGCTTGGGGGTACGCCGGGTGGCCGGGGAGCTGTTTTTT. This translates into CASSLGVRRVAGELFF.

This chain joins TRBV28 and TRBJ2-7; 7 bases are shared with TRBD2. Germline lookup yields CDR1 MDHEN and CDR2 SYDVKM. The CDR3 sequence is 15 residues long. With 3 bases clipped from V and 2 bases from J, the junction kept 7 bases outside the gene matches. The CDR3 here is CASSFVTSRTYEQYF. CDR3 nucleotides: TGTGCCAGCAGTTTTGTGACTAGCCGGACCTACGAGCAGTACTTC.

This clone was detected many times. This rearrangement joins TRBV2 to TRBJ1-1; 7 positions agree with TRBD1. Trimming removed 6 bases from V and 3 bases from J; junction bases left unmatched: 4. CDR1 is SNHLY and CDR2 is FYNNEI in the germline V gene. The CDR3 extends over 13 amino acids. The CDR3, as DNA: TGTGCCAGCAGGGCGGACAGGTACACTGAAGCTTTCTTT. The encoded protein is CASRADRYTEAFF. The variable domain in full, completed from reference TRBV2 and TRBJ1-1, reads EPEVTQTPSHQVTQMGQEVILRCVPISNHLYFYWYRQILGQKVEFLVSFYNNEISEKSEIFDDQFSVERPDGSNFTLKIRSTKLEDSAMYFCASRADRYTEAFFGQGTRLTVV.

This clone was counted ten times or more. The rearrangement uses TRBV9 and TRBJ1-1; tentative D call: TRBD1 (6 bases). The CDR3 consists of 15 residues. Germline V lookup: CDR1 SGDLS, CDR2 YYNGEE. Deletions cut 2 bases from V and 1 base from J, with 12 bases between. This CDR3 is CASSVGGLGNTEAFF. DNA for the CDR3: TGTGCCAGCAGCGTTGGGGGGCTAGGGAACACTGAAGCTTTCTTT.

The V call is TRBV10-1, the J call TRBJ2-2; D remains unclear. The V end lost 6 bases, the J end lost 4 bases, and 6 bases lay between the germline ends. The CDR3 is made up of 12 amino acids. Germline V gene data show CDR1 as WNHNN and CDR2 as SYGVQD (reference sequence). The CDR3 region has the DNA TGCGCCAGCAGCCAGTCCACCGGGGAGCTGTTTTTT. Amino acid sequence: CASSQSTGELFF.

The chain joins TRBV28 to TRBJ1-1; maybe TRBD1 (6 bases). CDR1 and CDR2 (germline): MDHEN, SYDVKM. This CDR3 is 14 amino acids long. Trimming pared 3 bases from V and 11 bases from J, leaving 19 bases between. The CDR3 here is CASSFRDVGRGAFF. The CDR3 DNA reads TGTGCCAGCAGTTTTCGGGACGTAGGTAGGGGGGCTTTCTTT. The variable domain in full, with the rest retrieved from reference TRBV28 and TRBJ1-1, is DVKVTQSSRYLVKRTGEKVFLECVQDMDHENMFWYRQDPGLGLRLIYFSYDVKMKEKGDIPEGYSVSREKKERFSLILESASTNQTSMYLCASSFRDVGRGAFFGQGTRLTVV.

This clone was recorded many times. The chain joins TRBV28 to TRBJ2-1, with D hard to call. In germline, CDR1 is MDHEN, CDR2 SYDVKM. The CDR3 sequence is 14 residues long. V gave up 5 bases and J gave up 5 bases, with 13 bases separating them. The CDR3 here is CASSRGRAHNEQFF. Written as DNA, the CDR3 is TGTGCCAGCAGTCGAGGAAGGGCTCACAATGAGCAGTTCTTC. Full variable domain (rest looked up from reference TRBV28 and TRBJ2-1): DVKVTQSSRYLVKRTGEKVFLECVQDMDHENMFWYRQDPGLGLRLIYFSYDVKMKEKGDIPEGYSVSREKKERFSLILESASTNQTSMYLCASSRGRAHNEQFFGPGTRLTVL.

The V call is TRBV7-3, the J call TRBJ1-1; D remains ambiguous. The CDR3 runs to 10 residues. V was cut by 10 bases and J by 11 bases, with 14 bases left in between. CDR1 and CDR2 from the germline V gene are SGHTA and FQGTGA. Here the CDR3 DNA reads TGTGCCATCGGTAGTTTGTGGGCTTTCTTT. As protein: CAIGSLWAFF.

This clone was found once. Different DNA sequences within this sample yield the same CDR3. CDR3 sequence reads: CASSRTEQETQYF. The DNA of the CDR3 is TGCGCCAGCAGCCGGACGGAGCAAGAGACCCAGTACTTC. The V call is TRBV5-1, the J call TRBJ2-5; no clear D gene. The CDR3 covers 13 residues. The ends were cut back, 4 bases at V and 2 bases at J, with 9 bases in the middle. The germline V gene has CDR1 SGHRS and CDR2 YFSETQ.

This clone appeared once. The chain joins TRBV7-9 to TRBJ2-2, with TRBD2 identical over 9 bases. This CDR3 region has 15 residues. V was clipped by 5 bases and J by 2 bases; unmatched bases: 3. Germline values: CDR1 SEHNR, CDR2 FQNEAQ (reference sequence). CDR3 loop: CASSRLADNTGELFF. CDR3 bases: TGTGCCAGCAGCAGACTAGCGGATAACACCGGGGAGCTGTTTTTT.

V usage is TRBV7-2 and J usage is TRBJ2-7; D not resolved. CDR1 is SGHTA, CDR2 FQGNSA, per germline. V gave up 5 bases and J gave up 2 bases, with 19 bases separating them. The CDR3 contains 16 residues. The CDR3 loop is CASSPRGVGGAYEQYF. The CDR3 region has the DNA TGTGCCAGCAGCCCCCGAGGAGTTGGTGGGGCCTACGAGCAGTACTTC.

Only a few counts were recorded for this clone. This rearrangement joins TRBV15 to TRBJ1-5; possible D gene TRBD1, 6 bases. This CDR3 contains 14 residues. The V gene lost 0 bases and the J gene lost 5 bases, with 8 bases spanning the gap. CDR1 and CDR2 (germline): LNHNV, YYDKDF (reference sequence). CDR3 residues: CATSRDEGDQPQHF. In DNA, the CDR3 is TGTGCCACCAGCAGAGATGAGGGGGATCAGCCCCAGCATTTT.

The rearrangement uses TRBV20-1 and TRBJ2-5; D ambiguous. The germline gives CDR1 DFQATT, CDR2 SNEGSKA (reference sequence). CDR3 length: 11 residues. With 3 bases removed from V and 5 bases from J, the gap between germline ends came to 7 bases. Written as DNA, the CDR3 is TGCAGTGCTAGCAATCCGGAGACCCAGTACTTC. It is translated as CSASNPETQYF.

The rearrangement joins TRBV4-2 to TRBJ1-4; D is unclear. V shed 4 bases and J shed 0 bases, with 15 bases lying between them. This CDR3 spans 17 amino acids. The germline gives CDR1 LGHNA, CDR2 YNFKEQ. Written as DNA, the CDR3 is TGTGCCAGCAGCCTGTCGGGATATATTGCAACTAATGAAAAACTGTTTTTT. Protein: CASSLSGYIATNEKLFF.

The chain combines TRBV18 with TRBJ2-6, with a weak D call TRBD2 (6 bases). The CDR3 spans 14 residues. CDR1 KGHSH and CDR2 LQKENI come from the germline V gene. The V end was cut by 5 bases, the J end by 12 bases, with 17 bases between. The CDR3 here is CASSSGHGGGVLTF. For the CDR3, the DNA is TGTGCCAGCTCATCTGGACACGGGGGAGGCGTCCTGACTTTC.

The chain carries TRBV28 and TRBJ2-3; TRBD1 matches at 11 bases. The CDR3 is 17 amino acids. V shed 5 bases and J 1 base; nucleotides not matched to a gene: 8. CDR1 is MDHEN, CDR2 SYDVKM, per germline. CDR3 sequence reads: CASSPIGTGGGTDTQYF. The DNA of the CDR3 is TGTGCCAGCAGTCCAATCGGGACAGGGGGAGGCACAGATACGCAGTATTTT.

The chain links TRBV30 to TRBJ2-2, with D perhaps matching TRBD1 or TRBD2 (5 bases each). Deletions cut 5 bases from V and 7 bases from J, with 14 bases between. Germline lookup yields CDR1 GTSNPN and CDR2 SVGIG (reference sequence). The CDR3 length is 13 residues. DNA of the CDR3: TGTGCCTGGGGGACCTACTCTAGCGGGGAGCTGTTTTTT. It is translated as CAWGTYSSGELFF.

The table lists this clone with a few counts. The chain links TRBV11-2 to TRBJ2-3; no firm D call. V shed 1 base and J shed 4 bases, with 9 bases lying between them. Germline V lookup: CDR1 SGHAT, CDR2 FQNNGV. The CDR3 totals 14 residues. The CDR3 nucleotides read TGTGCCAGCAGCTTAGTAGTAGGCCCAGATACGCAGTATTTT. Residues: CASSLVVGPDTQYF.

CDR3: CASSFGGRYQETQYF. In nucleotides, the CDR3 is TGTGCCAGCAGCTTTGGAGGGCGGTACCAAGAGACCCAGTACTTC. This chain connects TRBV11-2 to TRBJ2-5, with a possible D match to TRBD2 (6 bases). CDR3 length: 15 residues. Germline V CDR1 and CDR2: SGHAT, FQNNGV. Trimming pared 3 bases from V and 0 bases from J, leaving 11 bases between. Full variable domain (remainder filled in from reference TRBV11-2 and TRBJ2-5): EAGVAQSPRYKIIEKRQSVAFWCNPISGHATLYWYQQILGQGPKLLIQFQNNGVVDDSQLPKDRFSAERLKGVDSTLKIQPAKLEDSAVYLCASSFGGRYQETQYFGPGTRLLVL.

The chain combines TRBV29-1 with TRBJ2-3; 11 bases are shared with TRBD2. The junction had 4 bases not matched to a gene; V was cut back by 8 bases and J by 0 bases. The germline gives CDR1 SQVTM, CDR2 ANQGSEA. The CDR3 has 14 residues. The CDR3: CSFRTSGSTDTQYF. The CDR3 region has the DNA TGCAGCTTTCGGACTAGCGGGAGCACAGATACGCAGTATTTT.

This clone was seen only once. In DNA, the CDR3 is TGTGCCAGCTCACCACCCCCTGGGACCCGGGAGCTGTTTTTT. Its protein product is CASSPPPGTRELFF. The chain joins TRBV18 to TRBJ2-2; D tentatively reads TRBD1 or TRBD2 (5 bases each). With 0 bases removed from V and 9 bases from J, the gap between germline ends came to 11 bases. The CDR3 is 14 amino acids. The germline V gene has CDR1 KGHSH and CDR2 LQKENI.

This chain links TRBV10-3 with TRBJ1-4; TRBD1 might be the D (6 bases). CDR1 is ENHRY, CDR2 SYGVKD, per germline. This CDR3 contains 15 residues. Between the trimmed V and J ends, which lost 4 bases and 1 base, there was a span of 10 bases. CDR3 sequence (DNA): TGTGCCATCAGTGCACAGGGACTAACTAATGAAAAACTGTTTTTT. Amino acids: CAISAQGLTNEKLFF.

The chain joins TRBV7-9 to TRBJ2-7; D is possibly TRBD2 (6 bases). Germline values: CDR1 SEHNR, CDR2 FQNEAQ (reference sequence). V lost 7 bases and J lost 5, with 12 bases in between. There are 12 residues in the CDR3. CDR3 nucleotides: TGTGCCAGCACCCTGGCGGGGAACGAGCAGTACTTC. This gives the protein CASTLAGNEQYF. Full variable domain (remainder filled in from reference TRBV7-9 and TRBJ2-7): DTGVSQNPRHKITKRGQNVTFRCDPISEHNRLYWYRQTLGQGPEFLTYFQNEAQLEKSRLLSDRFSAERPKGSFSTLEIQRTEQGDSAMYLCASTLAGNEQYFGPGTRLTVT.

This clone was seen at least ten times. The rearrangement joins TRBV7-9 to TRBJ2-2; tentative D call: TRBD2 (6 bases). The CDR3 extends over 16 amino acids. The germline V gene has CDR1 SEHNR and CDR2 FQNEAQ (reference sequence). V was clipped by 1 base and J by 5 bases, with 14 bases between them. The CDR3 DNA sequence: TGTGCCAGCAGCTTAGGTCTCGGGGGAATTACCGGGGAGCTGTTTTTT. Translating gives CASSLGLGGITGELFF.

This chain uses TRBV2 with TRBJ2-1; TRBD2 matches at 9 bases. V lost 4 bases and J lost 3; bases outside the gene matches: 4. CDR3 size: 15 residues. Germline V gene data show CDR1 as SNHLY and CDR2 as FYNNEI. The chain's CDR3 is CASSGVSGSYNEQFF. CDR3 DNA sequence: TGTGCCAGCAGTGGAGTTAGCGGGAGCTACAATGAGCAGTTCTTC.

This sequence joins TRBV5-4 and TRBJ2-1; 9 bases line up with TRBD2. The CDR3 runs 17 residues. The germline V gene has CDR1 SGHNT and CDR2 YYREEE (reference sequence). The junction had 15 bases not matched to a gene; V was cut back by 4 bases and J by 7 bases. In DNA, the CDR3 is TGTGCCAGCAGCCCGGGAGGGCGGGGACTAGCTTTGAATGAGCAGTTCTTC. This translates into CASSPGGRGLALNEQFF.